This TCR beta chain was recorded in a study of regulatory T cells in long-lasting Graves disease. Study overall: Persistent Graves' disease meant over 5 years of antithyroid drugs with positive TSH receptor antibodies.

Study-wide findings and caveats: Sampling was limited to peripheral blood rather than thyroid tissue. Persistent patients had more shared public clonotypes (around 2,800) than new patients (about 880).

This clonotype was found many times. Its antigen remains unidentified. This CDR3 has 13 residues. Germline CDR1 ENHRY, CDR2 SYGVKD. With 3 bases removed from V and 2 bases from J, the gap between germline ends came to 7 bases. Building of the TCR beta libraries involved iRepertoire HTBI primers and Arm-PCR of CDR3 regions. One entry per CDR3 protein, called by TCRdb with MiXCR from the multiplex PCR reads. The profile shows some 370,000 distinct CDR3 sequences, 20% of them singletons. Time point meaning: persistent/refractory GD, antithyroid drugs over 5 years with positive TRAb. From RNA extracted from PBMCs, the TCR library was made.

This chain connects TRBV10-3 to TRBJ2-5, with no clear D. The sequence was collected from a female donor with Graves disease. The source material was peripheral blood mononuclear cells (PBMCs), sampled when the disease was refractory, from a patient treated with antithyroid drugs. CDR3 nucleotide sequence: TGTGCCATCAGTGATGGTGTTCAAGAGACCCAGTACTTC. It codes for CAISDGVQETQYF.